A single sample is the source of the 26 T cell receptor beta chains below, sequenced in a study of control samples from healthy donors and cancer patients. Profiled with immunoSEQ multiplex PCR; TCRdb holds only in-frame clones, not every one. The data contain about 60,000 clones, less than 95% of them singletons. Sample: PBMCs. The receptors come from a woman in her 50s with colorectal cancer.

The rearrangement uses TRBV9 and TRBJ2-1; D not certain. In germline, CDR1 is SGDLS, CDR2 YYNGEE. The CDR3 extends over 16 amino acids. Trimming stripped 3 bases from V and 0 bases from J, with 13 bases between. CDR3: CASSARHQSSYNEQFF. As DNA, the CDR3 is TGTGCCAGCAGCGCGAGGCACCAGAGCTCCTACAATGAGCAGTTCTTC.

V usage is TRBV19 and J usage is TRBJ2-5; 7 positions match TRBD1. The CDR3 has 15 amino acids. Germline trimming cut 3 bases from V and 2 bases from J; bases unmatched to any gene: 6. CDR1 is LNHDA and CDR2 is SQIVND in the germline V gene (reference sequence). CDR3 protein: CASSIRQGVQETQYF. The CDR3 DNA sequence: TGTGCCAGTAGTATCCGGCAGGGGGTACAAGAGACCCAGTACTTC.

In this sample, this clone turned up a few times. This sequence joins TRBV6-6 and TRBJ2-3; 9 bases are shared with TRBD2. Germline lookup yields CDR1 MNHNY and CDR2 SVGAGI (reference sequence). J lost 0 bases, V lost 4 bases, and 2 bases had no gene match. The CDR3 is made up of 15 amino acids. CDR3: CASSSAGGSTDTQYF. In nucleotides, the CDR3 is TGTGCCAGCAGTTCCGCGGGGGGGAGCACAGATACGCAGTATTTT.

As DNA, the CDR3 is TGTGCCAGCAGCTGGACAGGGGGGACCCAGTACTTC. Its protein is CASSWTGGTQYF. The chain uses TRBV11-3 and TRBJ2-5; TRBD1 matches at 10 bases. Trimming took 4 bases from V and 7 from J; bases not matched to a gene: 0. Germline lookup yields CDR1 SGHNT and CDR2 YENEEA. The CDR3 is 12 residues long.

In its sample, this clone was seen a few times. The chain joins TRBV9 to TRBJ1-2; possible D gene TRBD1, 6 bases. The CDR3 covers 14 residues. Germline V gives CDR1 SGDLS, CDR2 YYNGEE. The V end lost 0 bases, the J end lost 7 bases, and 13 bases lay between the germline ends. The DNA of the CDR3 is TGTGCCAGCAGCGTAGGCCTACAGGGCTTTGGCTACACCTTC. Amino acids: CASSVGLQGFGYTF.

V usage is TRBV27 and J usage is TRBJ1-5; 8 positions agree with TRBD1. The germline CDR1 and CDR2 sequences are MNHEY and SMNVEV (reference sequence). This CDR3 contains 17 residues. Trimming at V came to 3 bases and at J to 0 bases, leaving 7 bases not matched to a gene. This chain's CDR3 is CASSFRQGPYSNQPQHF. The DNA for the CDR3 is TGTGCCAGCAGTTTCCGACAGGGGCCCTATAGCAATCAGCCCCAGCATTTT.

This sequence joins TRBV7-9 and TRBJ2-4, with D hard to call. Germline CDR1 and CDR2: SEHNR and FQNEAQ (reference sequence). Trimming left V 3 bases short and J 1 base short, with 13 bases between. CDR3 length: 16 amino acids. The CDR3 DNA sequence: TGTGCCAGCAGCTTTTCCTCCGGCAGGGCCAAAAACATTCAGTACTTC. This translates into CASSFSSGRAKNIQYF. Together with reference TRBV7-9 and TRBJ2-4, the CDR3 gives the full variable domain: DTGVSQNPRHKITKRGQNVTFRCDPISEHNRLYWYRQTLGQGPEFLTYFQNEAQLEKSRLLSDRFSAERPKGSFSTLEIQRTEQGDSAMYLCASSFSSGRAKNIQYFGAGTRLSVL.

The V call is TRBV18, the J call TRBJ1-1, with 7 bases that match TRBD1. V lost 5 bases to trimming and J lost 0 bases; unmatched junction nucleotides: 6. The CDR3 sequence is 15 residues long. CDR1 and CDR2 (germline): KGHSH, LQKENI. Here the CDR3 reads CASSTGQRMNTEAFF. The CDR3 coding sequence is TGTGCCAGCTCAACGGGACAGCGCATGAACACTGAAGCTTTCTTT.

The chain has TRBV5-1 and TRBJ2-7; 13 bases match TRBD2. V was clipped by 2 bases and J by 0 bases; unmatched bases: 5. Germline V gene lookup returns CDR1 SGHRS and CDR2 YFSETQ. CDR3 length equals 17 residues. The CDR3 region has the DNA TGCGCCAGCAGCTTCTCGACTAGCGGGGGGAGCTCCTACGAGCAGTACTTC. Its protein is CASSFSTSGGSSYEQYF.

In DNA, the CDR3 is TGTGCCAGCTCACCACCGACAGGGCCAGAGACCCAGTACTTC. Amino acids: CASSPPTGPETQYF. The V gene is TRBV18, the J gene TRBJ2-5; 7 bases line up with TRBD1. From germline, CDR1 is KGHSH and CDR2 LQKENI. Unmatched junction bases numbered 2, after V lost 0 bases and J lost 4 bases. The CDR3 consists of 14 residues.

The rearrangement uses TRBV19 and TRBJ1-1; D may be TRBD1 (6 bases). V shed 4 bases and J shed 8 bases, with 20 bases lying between them. The CDR3 totals 15 residues. Germline CDR1 reads LNHDA; CDR2 reads SQIVND (reference sequence). CDR3 sequence: CASSKYRDTLGEAFF. Written as DNA, the CDR3 is TGTGCCAGTAGTAAATACCGGGACACCTTGGGAGAAGCTTTCTTT. The full variable domain, completed using reference TRBV19 and TRBJ1-1, is DGGITQSPKYLFRKEGQNVTLSCEQNLNHDAMYWYRQDPGQGLRLIYYSQIVNDFQKGDIAEGYSVSREKKESFPLTVTSAQKNPTAFYLCASSKYRDTLGEAFFGQGTRLTVV.

V and J are TRBV5-4 and TRBJ2-5; D unclear. Germline CDR1 is SGHNT and CDR2 is YYREEE (reference sequence). The CDR3 is 13 amino acids. V was trimmed by 2 bases and J by 2 bases, leaving 7 bases between them. The CDR3 region has the DNA TGTGCCAGCAGCTTTGCGCGACAAGAGACCCAGTACTTC. This translates into CASSFARQETQYF. The whole variable domain, remainder taken from reference TRBV5-4 and TRBJ2-5, is ETGVTQSPTHLIKTRGQQVTLRCSSQSGHNTVSWYQQALGQGPQFIFQYYREEENGRGNFPPRFSGLQFPNYSSELNVNALELDDSALYLCASSFARQETQYFGPGTRLLVL.

The V call is TRBV18, the J call TRBJ2-1; 7 nucleotides agree with TRBD2. V trimming: 3 bases; J trimming: 5 bases; junction bases outside the gene matches: 7. The CDR3 covers 15 residues. Germline lookup yields CDR1 KGHSH and CDR2 LQKENI. CDR3 amino acids: CASSPSLAEDNEQFF. As DNA, the CDR3 is TGTGCCAGCTCACCCAGCCTAGCGGAGGACAATGAGCAGTTCTTC.

The rearrangement links TRBV7-8 to TRBJ1-4; D is unresolved. CDR3 length equals 17 residues. Trimming pared 5 bases from V and 7 bases from J, leaving 23 bases between. Germline V gene data show CDR1 as SGHVS and CDR2 as FQNEAQ. The CDR3 nucleotides read TGTGCCAGCAGCCTACGGGGAGCCGCCAGGCTCGGTGAAAAACTGTTTTTT. Encoded protein: CASSLRGAARLGEKLFF.

J is TRBJ2-1 and V is TRBV5-1, with D possibly matching TRBD2 (6 bases). In germline, CDR1 is SGHRS, CDR2 YFSETQ. Trimming took 2 bases from V and 5 from J, leaving 11 bases between them. This CDR3 comprises 14 residues. CDR3 loop: CASSLWTTNNEQFF. In DNA, the CDR3 is TGCGCCAGCAGCTTATGGACTACAAACAATGAGCAGTTCTTC.

The chain is built from TRBV5-4 and TRBJ1-2; TRBD1 is a possible D gene (6 bases). Trimming cost V 4 bases and J 5 bases, with 12 bases left between them. There are 13 residues in the CDR3. Germline lookup yields CDR1 SGHNT and CDR2 YYREEE (reference sequence). The CDR3 DNA reads TGTGCCAGCAGCCTCGGGGGCTGGTATGGCTACACCTTC. Its translation is CASSLGGWYGYTF.

This chain uses TRBV5-6 with TRBJ1-5, with D possibly being TRBD1 (5 bases). The CDR3 length is 13 residues. Germline assignment: CDR1 SGHDT and CDR2 YYEEEE. Deletions cut 1 base from V and 6 bases from J, with 8 bases between. CDR3 DNA: TGTGCCAGCAGCTTGAGGACATCTCAGCCCCAGCATTTT. It encodes CASSLRTSQPQHF.

The V gene is TRBV2, the J gene TRBJ2-2, with TRBD2 matching 8 bases. Losses at the gene ends were 6 bases for V and 4 bases for J; bases not matched to a gene: 4. The V gene's germline CDR1 is SNHLY and CDR2 FYNNEI. This CDR3 has 14 amino acids. This chain's CDR3 is CASRGLAGTGELFF. The CDR3 DNA reads as TGTGCCAGCAGGGGGCTAGCGGGCACCGGGGAGCTGTTTTTT.

The rearrangement uses TRBV2 and TRBJ1-2; D ambiguous. The CDR3 has 14 amino acids. V lost 8 bases, J lost 5 bases, and 18 bases lay in between. Germline CDR1 and CDR2: SNHLY and FYNNEI. In DNA form, the CDR3 reads TGTGCCAGCGGCGCCAGAATGGACGGATATGGCTACACCTTC. Its translation is CASGARMDGYGYTF.

The chain is built from TRBV2 and TRBJ2-7; 8 nucleotides line up with TRBD2. The CDR3 sequence is 13 residues long. Trimming removed 7 bases from V and 6 bases from J; junction bases left unmatched: 8. Germline-derived CDR1 and CDR2 are SNHLY and FYNNEI. The CDR3 loop is CASNLRLASEQYF. The CDR3 nucleotides are TGTGCCAGCAACCTTCGACTAGCGAGCGAGCAGTACTTC.

The V gene is TRBV11-3, the J gene TRBJ2-7, with 8 bases that match TRBD2. The V and J ends lost 3 bases and 7 bases, in that order; junction bases with no gene match: 17. This CDR3 is 17 amino acids long. Per the germline V gene, CDR1 is SGHNT and CDR2 is YENEEA. DNA for the CDR3: TGTGCCAGCAGCTTGGGGGGGCCGGGACTAGTGGGGCGGGAGCAGTACTTC. As protein: CASSLGGPGLVGREQYF. The full variable domain, completed using reference TRBV11-3 and TRBJ2-7, is EAGVVQSPRYKIIEKKQPVAFWCNPISGHNTLYWYLQNLGQGPELLIRYENEEAVDDSQLPKDRFSAERLKGVDSTLKIQPAELGDSAVYLCASSLGGPGLVGREQYFGPGTRLTVT.

The chain uses TRBV27 and TRBJ1-1; the D is unclear. V lost 8 bases, J lost 4 bases, and 11 bases lay in between. This CDR3 contains 12 residues. In germline, CDR1 is MNHEY, CDR2 SMNVEV (reference sequence). The CDR3 DNA follows: TGTGCCAGCGTAGCGTGGGGCACTGAAGCTTTCTTT. This encodes CASVAWGTEAFF.

CDR3 residues: CASSRDRGTNEKLFF. Written as DNA, the CDR3 is TGTGCCAGCTCACGGGACAGGGGAACTAATGAAAAACTGTTTTTT. J is TRBJ1-4 and V is TRBV18; 10 bases agree with TRBD1. The CDR3 has 15 residues. V was pared by 4 bases and J by 1 base, with 0 bases of the junction left unmatched. CDR1 and CDR2 from the germline V gene are KGHSH and LQKENI.

V gene TRBV13 combines with J gene TRBJ1-1; the D is unclear. This CDR3 is 14 amino acids long. Trimming pared 2 bases from V and 6 bases from J, leaving 13 bases between. Germline V gene data show CDR1 as PRHDT and CDR2 as FYEKMQ (reference sequence). CDR3 nucleotide sequence: TGTGCCAGCAGCTTATCGCCGGCTACCTCTGAAGCTTTCTTT. Its protein is CASSLSPATSEAFF.

The chain combines TRBV18 with TRBJ2-5; tentatively, D is TRBD1 (5 bases). This CDR3 is built from 15 residues. Germline V gene lookup returns CDR1 KGHSH and CDR2 LQKENI. Trimming shortened V by 3 bases and J by 5 bases, and 16 bases separated the two germline ends. The CDR3 reads CASSPFVTGRETQYF. In nucleotides, the CDR3 is TGTGCCAGCTCACCTTTTGTTACAGGTCGGGAGACCCAGTACTTC.

The V gene is TRBV13, the J gene TRBJ2-3; D is ambiguous. The CDR3 consists of 16 residues. V lost 1 base to trimming and J lost 1 base, with 12 bases between them. The germline V gene encodes CDR1 PRHDT and CDR2 FYEKMQ (reference sequence). For the CDR3, the DNA is TGTGCCAGCAGCTTAGTTGGCACCAAAGGCACAGATACGCAGTATTTT. It is translated as CASSLVGTKGTDTQYF. Variable domain in full (rest from reference TRBV13 and TRBJ2-3): AAGVIQSPRHLIKEKRETATLKCYPIPRHDTVYWYQQGPGQDPQFLISFYEKMQSDKGSIPDRFSAQQFSDYHSELNMSSLELGDSALYFCASSLVGTKGTDTQYFGPGTRLTVL.